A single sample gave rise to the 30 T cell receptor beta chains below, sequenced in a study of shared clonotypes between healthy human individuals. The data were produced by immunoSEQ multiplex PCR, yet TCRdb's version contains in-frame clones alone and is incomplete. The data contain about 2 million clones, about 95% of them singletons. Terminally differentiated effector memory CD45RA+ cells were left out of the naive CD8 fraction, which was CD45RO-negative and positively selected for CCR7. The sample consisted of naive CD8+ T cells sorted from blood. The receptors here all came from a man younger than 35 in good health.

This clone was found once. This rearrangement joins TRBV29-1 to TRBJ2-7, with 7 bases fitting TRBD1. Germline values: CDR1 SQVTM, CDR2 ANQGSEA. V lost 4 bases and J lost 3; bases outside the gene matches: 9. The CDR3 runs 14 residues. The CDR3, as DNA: TGCAGCGTTGGCCCTGGCCAGGGGGACTACGAGCAGTACTTC. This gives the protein CSVGPGQGDYEQYF.

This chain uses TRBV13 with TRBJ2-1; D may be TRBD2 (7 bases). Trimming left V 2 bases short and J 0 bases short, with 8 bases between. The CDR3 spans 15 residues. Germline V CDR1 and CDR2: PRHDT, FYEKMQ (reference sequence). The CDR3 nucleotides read TGTGCCAGCAGCTTAAGGGGGGGCTCCTACAATGAGCAGTTCTTC. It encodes CASSLRGGSYNEQFF.

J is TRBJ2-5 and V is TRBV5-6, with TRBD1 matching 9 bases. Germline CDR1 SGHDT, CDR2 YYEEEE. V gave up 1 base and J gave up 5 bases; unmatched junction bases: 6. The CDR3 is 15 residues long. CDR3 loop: CASSLMDRGRETQYF. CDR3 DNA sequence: TGTGCCAGCAGCTTGATGGACAGGGGCCGCGAGACCCAGTACTTC.

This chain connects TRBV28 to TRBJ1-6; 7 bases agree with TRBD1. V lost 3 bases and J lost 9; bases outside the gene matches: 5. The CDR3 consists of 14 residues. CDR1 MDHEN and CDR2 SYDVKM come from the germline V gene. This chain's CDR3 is CASSLGTASSPLHF. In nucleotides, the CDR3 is TGTGCCAGCAGTTTGGGGACAGCCTCTTCACCCCTCCACTTT.

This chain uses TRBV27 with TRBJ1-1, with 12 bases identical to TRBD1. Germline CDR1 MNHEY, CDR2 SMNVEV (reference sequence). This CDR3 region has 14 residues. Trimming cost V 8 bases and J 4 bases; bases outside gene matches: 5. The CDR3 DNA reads TGTGCCAGCGGGACAGGGGGCTCGGTCACTGAAGCTTTCTTT. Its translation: CASGTGGSVTEAFF.

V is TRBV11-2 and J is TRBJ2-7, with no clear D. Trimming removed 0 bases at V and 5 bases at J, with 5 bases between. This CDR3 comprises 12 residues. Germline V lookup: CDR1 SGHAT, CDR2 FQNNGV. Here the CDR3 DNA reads TGTGCCAGCAGCTTAGAACTTCACGAGCAGTACTTC. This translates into CASSLELHEQYF.

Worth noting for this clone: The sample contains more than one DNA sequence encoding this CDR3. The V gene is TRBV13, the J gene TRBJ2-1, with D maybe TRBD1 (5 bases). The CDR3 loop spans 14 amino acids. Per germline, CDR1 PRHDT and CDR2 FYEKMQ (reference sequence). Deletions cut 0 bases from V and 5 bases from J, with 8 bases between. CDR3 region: CASSLGAGNNEQFF. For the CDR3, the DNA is TGTGCCAGCAGCTTAGGAGCAGGGAACAATGAGCAGTTCTTC.

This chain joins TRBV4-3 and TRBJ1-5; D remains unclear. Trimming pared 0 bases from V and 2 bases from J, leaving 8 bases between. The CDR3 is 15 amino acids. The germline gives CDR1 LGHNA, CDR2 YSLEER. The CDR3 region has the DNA TGCGCCAGCAGCCAAGATTATTCAGGCAATCAGCCCCAGCATTTT. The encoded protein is CASSQDYSGNQPQHF.

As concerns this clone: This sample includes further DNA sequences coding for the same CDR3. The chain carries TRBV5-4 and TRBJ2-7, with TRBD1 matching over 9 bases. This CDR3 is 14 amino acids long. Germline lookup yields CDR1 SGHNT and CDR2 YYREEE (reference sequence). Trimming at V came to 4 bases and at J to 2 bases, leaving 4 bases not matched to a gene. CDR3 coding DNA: TGTGCCAGCAGCCCACGGGACAGGGCCTACGAGCAGTACTTC. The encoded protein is CASSPRDRAYEQYF.

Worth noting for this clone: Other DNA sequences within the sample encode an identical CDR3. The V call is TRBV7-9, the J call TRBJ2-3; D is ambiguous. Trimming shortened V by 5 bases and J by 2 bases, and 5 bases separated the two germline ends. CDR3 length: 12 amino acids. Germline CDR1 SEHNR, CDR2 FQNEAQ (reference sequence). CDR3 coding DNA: TGTGCCAGCAGCCTATACACAGATACGCAGTATTTT. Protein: CASSLYTDTQYF.

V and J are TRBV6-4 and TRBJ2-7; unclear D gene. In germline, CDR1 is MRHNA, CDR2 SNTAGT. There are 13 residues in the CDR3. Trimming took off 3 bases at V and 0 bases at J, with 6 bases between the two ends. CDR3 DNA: TGTGCCAGCAGTGAGGAAGCCTCCTACGAGCAGTACTTC. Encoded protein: CASSEEASYEQYF.

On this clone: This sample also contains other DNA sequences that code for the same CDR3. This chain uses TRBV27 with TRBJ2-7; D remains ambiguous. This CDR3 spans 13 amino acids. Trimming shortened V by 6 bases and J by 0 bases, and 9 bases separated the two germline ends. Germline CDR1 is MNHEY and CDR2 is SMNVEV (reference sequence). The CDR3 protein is CASSPGLSYEQYF. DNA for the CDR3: TGTGCCAGCAGCCCAGGCCTCTCCTACGAGCAGTACTTC.

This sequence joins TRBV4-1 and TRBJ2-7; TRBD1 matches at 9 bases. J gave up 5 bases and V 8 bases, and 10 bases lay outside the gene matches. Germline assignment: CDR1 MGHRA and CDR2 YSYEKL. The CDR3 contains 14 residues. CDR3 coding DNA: TGCGCCAGCGGACGAGGGACAGGGTTCCACGAGCAGTACTTC. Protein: CASGRGTGFHEQYF.

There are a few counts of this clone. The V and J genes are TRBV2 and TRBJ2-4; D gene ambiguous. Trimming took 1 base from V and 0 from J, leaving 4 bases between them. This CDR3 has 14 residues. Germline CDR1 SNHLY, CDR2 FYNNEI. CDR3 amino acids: CASSEGTAKNIQYF. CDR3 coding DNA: TGTGCCAGCAGTGAAGGGACAGCCAAAAACATTCAGTACTTC.

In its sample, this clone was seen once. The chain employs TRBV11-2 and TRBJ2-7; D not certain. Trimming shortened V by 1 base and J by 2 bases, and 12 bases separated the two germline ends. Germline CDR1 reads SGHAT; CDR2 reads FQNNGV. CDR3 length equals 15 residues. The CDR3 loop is CASSLVPSLAYEQYF. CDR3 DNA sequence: TGTGCCAGCAGCTTAGTTCCCAGCCTAGCCTACGAGCAGTACTTC.

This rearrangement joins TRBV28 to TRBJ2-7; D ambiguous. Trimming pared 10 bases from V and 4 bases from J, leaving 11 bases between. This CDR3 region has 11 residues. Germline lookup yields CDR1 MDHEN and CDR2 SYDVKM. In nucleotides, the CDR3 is TGTGCCACTATCGACACTTACGAGCAGTACTTC. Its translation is CATIDTYEQYF.

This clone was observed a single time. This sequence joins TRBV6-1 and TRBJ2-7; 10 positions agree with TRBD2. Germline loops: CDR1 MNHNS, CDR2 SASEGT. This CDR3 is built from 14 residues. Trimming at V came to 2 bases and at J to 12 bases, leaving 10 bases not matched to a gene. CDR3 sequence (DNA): TGTGCCAGCAGTGAAATGCACCTAGCGGGAGATTTGTACTTC. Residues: CASSEMHLAGDLYF.

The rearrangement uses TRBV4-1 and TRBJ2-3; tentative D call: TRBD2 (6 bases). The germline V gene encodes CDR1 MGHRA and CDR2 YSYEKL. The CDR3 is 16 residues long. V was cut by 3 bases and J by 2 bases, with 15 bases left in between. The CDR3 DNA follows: TGCGCCAGCAGCCATCCTCTTAGCGGACCCACAGATACGCAGTATTTT. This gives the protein CASSHPLSGPTDTQYF.

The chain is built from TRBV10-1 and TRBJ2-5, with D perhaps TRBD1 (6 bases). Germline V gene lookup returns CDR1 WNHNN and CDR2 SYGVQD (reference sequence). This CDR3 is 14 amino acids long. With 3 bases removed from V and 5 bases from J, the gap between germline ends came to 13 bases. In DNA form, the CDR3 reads TGCGCCAGCAGTGAAGGGCCAGGGGTGGAGACCCAGTACTTC. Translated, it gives CASSEGPGVETQYF.

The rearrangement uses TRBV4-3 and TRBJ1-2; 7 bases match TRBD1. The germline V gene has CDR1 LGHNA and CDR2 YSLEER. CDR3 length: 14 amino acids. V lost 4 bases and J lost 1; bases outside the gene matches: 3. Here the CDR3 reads CASSRDSYNYGYTF. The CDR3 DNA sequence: TGCGCCAGCAGCCGGGACAGTTATAACTATGGCTACACCTTC.

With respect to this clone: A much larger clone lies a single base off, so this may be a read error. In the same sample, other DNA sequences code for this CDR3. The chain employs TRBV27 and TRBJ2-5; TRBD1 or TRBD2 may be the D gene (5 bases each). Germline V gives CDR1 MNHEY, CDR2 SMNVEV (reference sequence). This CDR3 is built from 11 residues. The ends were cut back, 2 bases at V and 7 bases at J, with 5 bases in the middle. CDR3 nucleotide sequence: TGTGCCAGCAGTTTAGGGGGGACCCAGTACTTC. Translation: CASSLGGTQYF.

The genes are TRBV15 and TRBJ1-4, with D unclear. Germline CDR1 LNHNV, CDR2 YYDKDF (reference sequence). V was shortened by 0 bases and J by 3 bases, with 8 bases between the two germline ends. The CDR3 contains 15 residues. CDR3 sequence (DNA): TGTGCCACCAGCAGAGATAAAGGGTCTAATGAAAAACTGTTTTTT. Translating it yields CATSRDKGSNEKLFF.

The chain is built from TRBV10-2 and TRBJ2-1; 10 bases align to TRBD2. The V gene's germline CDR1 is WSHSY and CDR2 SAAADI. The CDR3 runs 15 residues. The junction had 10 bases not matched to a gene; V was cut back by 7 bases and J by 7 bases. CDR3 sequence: CASTVSSGSLNEQFF. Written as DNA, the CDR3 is TGCGCCAGCACGGTCTCTAGCGGGAGTTTGAATGAGCAGTTCTTC.

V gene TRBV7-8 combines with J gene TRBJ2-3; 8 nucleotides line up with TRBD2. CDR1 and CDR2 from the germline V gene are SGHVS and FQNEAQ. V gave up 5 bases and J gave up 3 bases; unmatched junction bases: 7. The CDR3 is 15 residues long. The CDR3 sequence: CASSPPRLATDTQYF. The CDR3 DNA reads TGTGCCAGCAGCCCACCCCGACTAGCGACAGATACGCAGTATTTT.

CDR3: CAIISGSGNDNEQFF. The CDR3 region has the DNA TGTGCCATCATTTCTGGTAGCGGAAACGACAATGAGCAGTTCTTC. This sequence joins TRBV10-3 and TRBJ2-1; the D gene is possibly TRBD2 (6 bases). V dropped 7 bases and J dropped 5 bases, with 18 bases sitting between them. The CDR3 runs 15 residues. Per the germline V gene, CDR1 is ENHRY and CDR2 is SYGVKD.

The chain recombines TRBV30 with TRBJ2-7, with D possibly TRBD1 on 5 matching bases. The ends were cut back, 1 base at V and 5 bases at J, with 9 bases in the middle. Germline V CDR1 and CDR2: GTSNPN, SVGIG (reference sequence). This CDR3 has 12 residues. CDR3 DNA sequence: TGTGCCTGGAGTGAGGGGAACCACGAGCAGTACTTC. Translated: CAWSEGNHEQYF. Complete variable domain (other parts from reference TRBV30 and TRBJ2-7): SQTIHQWPATLVQPVGSPLSLECTVEGTSNPNLYWYRQAAGRGLQLLFYSVGIGQISSEVPQNLSASRPQDRQFILSSKKLLLSDSGFYLCAWSEGNHEQYFGPGTRLTVT.

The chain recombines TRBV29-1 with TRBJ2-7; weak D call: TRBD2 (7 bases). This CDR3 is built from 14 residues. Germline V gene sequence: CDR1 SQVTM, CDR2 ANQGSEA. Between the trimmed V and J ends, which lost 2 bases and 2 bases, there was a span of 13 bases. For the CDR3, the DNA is TGCAGCGTTGAATTGGGGGGGCCCCCCTACGAGCAGTACTTC. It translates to CSVELGGPPYEQYF.

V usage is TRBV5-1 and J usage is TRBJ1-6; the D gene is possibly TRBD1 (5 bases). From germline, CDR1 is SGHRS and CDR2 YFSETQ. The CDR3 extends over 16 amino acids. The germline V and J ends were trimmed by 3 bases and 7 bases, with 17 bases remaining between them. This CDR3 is CASSYDRGDGNSPLHF. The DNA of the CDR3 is TGCGCCAGCAGCTACGATCGGGGGGACGGCAATTCACCCCTCCACTTT.

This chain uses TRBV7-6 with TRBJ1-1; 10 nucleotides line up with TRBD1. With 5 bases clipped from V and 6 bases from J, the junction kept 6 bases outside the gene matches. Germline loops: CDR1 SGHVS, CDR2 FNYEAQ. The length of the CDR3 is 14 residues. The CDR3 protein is CASSLGQGSAEAFF. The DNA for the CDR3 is TGTGCCAGCAGCCTGGGACAGGGGAGCGCTGAAGCTTTCTTT.

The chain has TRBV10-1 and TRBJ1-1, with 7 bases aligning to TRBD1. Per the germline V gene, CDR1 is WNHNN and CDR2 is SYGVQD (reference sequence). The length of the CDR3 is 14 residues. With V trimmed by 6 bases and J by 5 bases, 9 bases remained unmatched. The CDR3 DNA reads TGCGCCAGCAGCGTCGGGACAGTGGGAACTGAAGCTTTCTTT. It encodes CASSVGTVGTEAFF.